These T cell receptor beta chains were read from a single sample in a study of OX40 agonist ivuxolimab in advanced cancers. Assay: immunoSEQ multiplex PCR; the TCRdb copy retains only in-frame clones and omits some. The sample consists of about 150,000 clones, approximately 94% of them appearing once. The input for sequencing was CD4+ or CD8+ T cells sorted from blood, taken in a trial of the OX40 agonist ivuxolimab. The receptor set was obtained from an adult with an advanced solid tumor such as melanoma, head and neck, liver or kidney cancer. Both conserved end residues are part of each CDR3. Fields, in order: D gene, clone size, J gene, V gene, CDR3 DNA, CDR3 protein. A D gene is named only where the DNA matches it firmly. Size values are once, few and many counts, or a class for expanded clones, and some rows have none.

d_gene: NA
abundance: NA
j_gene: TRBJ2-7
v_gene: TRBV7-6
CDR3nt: TGTGCCAGCAGCTTAGACCTCTCCTACGAGCAGTACTTC
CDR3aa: CASSLDLSYEQYF

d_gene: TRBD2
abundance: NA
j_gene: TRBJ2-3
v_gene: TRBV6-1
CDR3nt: TGTGCCAGCAGTGAATGGGTCGGTCTAGCGGGACCTGGGGATACGCAGTATTTT
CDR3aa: CASSEWVGLAGPGDTQYF

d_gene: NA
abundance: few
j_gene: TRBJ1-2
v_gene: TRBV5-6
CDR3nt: TGTGCCAGCAGCCGATACCAGGGGACCTATGGCTACACCTTC
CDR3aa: CASSRYQGTYGYTF

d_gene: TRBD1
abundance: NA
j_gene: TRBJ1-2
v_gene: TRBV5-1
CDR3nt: TGCGCCAGCAGCTTGTTGGGACAGTCAAACTATGGCTACACCTTC
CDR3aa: CASSLLGQSNYGYTF

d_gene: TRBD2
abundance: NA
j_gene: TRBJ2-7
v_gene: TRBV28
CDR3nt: TGTGCCAGCCCCTCCGGAAACGGGGCTAGCGGGAGCCACGAGCAGTACTTC
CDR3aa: CASPSGNGASGSHEQYF

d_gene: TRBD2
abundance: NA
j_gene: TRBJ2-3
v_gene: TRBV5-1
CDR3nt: TGCGCCAGCAGCTTGCTCATAGCGGGGGGCCAGGGAGATACGCAGTATTTT
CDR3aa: CASSLLIAGGQGDTQYF

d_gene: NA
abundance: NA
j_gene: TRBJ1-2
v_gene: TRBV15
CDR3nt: TGTGCCACCAGCAGAGATCCCCGGGGTTCAAACTATGGCTACACCTTC
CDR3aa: CATSRDPRGSNYGYTF

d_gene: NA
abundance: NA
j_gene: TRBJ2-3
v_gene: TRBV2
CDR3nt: TGTGCCAGCAGCACCACCTTGGAGGCCAGCCCATGGGCAGATACGCAGTATTTT
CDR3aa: CASSTTLEASPWADTQYF

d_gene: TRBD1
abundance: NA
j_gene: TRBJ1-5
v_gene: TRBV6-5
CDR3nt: TGTGCCAGCAGGGGGACAGGAGGGCAGCCCCAGCATTTT
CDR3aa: CASRGTGGQPQHF

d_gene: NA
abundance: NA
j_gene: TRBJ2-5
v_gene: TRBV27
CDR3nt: TGTGCGACCGGGGTAGGACCCCCCAGGACCCAGTACTTC
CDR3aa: CATGVGPPRTQYF

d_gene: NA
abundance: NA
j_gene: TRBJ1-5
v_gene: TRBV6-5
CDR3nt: TGTGCCAGCAGTGGGGGAGGAGAGAACCAGCCCCAGCATTTT
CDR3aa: CASSGGGENQPQHF

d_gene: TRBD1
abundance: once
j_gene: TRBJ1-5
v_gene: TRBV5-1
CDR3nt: TGCGCCAGCAGCCAGACAGGGGGCGGCAATCAGCCCCAGCATTTT
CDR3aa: CASSQTGGGNQPQHF

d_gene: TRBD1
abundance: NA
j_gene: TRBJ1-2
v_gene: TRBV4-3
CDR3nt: TGCGCCAGCAGCCAAGTAGGACAGGGGGTGGGCTATGGCTACACCTTC
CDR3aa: CASSQVGQGVGYGYTF

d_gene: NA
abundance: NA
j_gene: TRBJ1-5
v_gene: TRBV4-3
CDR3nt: TGCGCCAGCAGCCAAGAAAGGGATCAGCCCCAGCATTTT
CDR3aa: CASSQERDQPQHF

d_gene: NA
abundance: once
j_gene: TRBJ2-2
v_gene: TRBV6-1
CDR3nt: TGTGCCAGCACCAGGGGGGTGGGAATCTCCGGGGAGCTGTTTTTT
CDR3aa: CASTRGVGISGELFF

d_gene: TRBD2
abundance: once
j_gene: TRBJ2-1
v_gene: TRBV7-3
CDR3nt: TGTGCCAGCAGCTTAAGCGGGAGAGGGAATGAGCAGTTCTTC
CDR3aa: CASSLSGRGNEQFF

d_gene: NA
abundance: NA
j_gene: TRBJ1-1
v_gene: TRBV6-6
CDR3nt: TGTGCCAGCAGTTACTCTGTGGTAATGAACACTGAAGCTTTCTTT
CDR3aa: CASSYSVVMNTEAFF

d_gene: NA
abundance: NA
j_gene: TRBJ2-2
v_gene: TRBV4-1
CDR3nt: TGCGCCAGCAGCCACGGTCTGTGGAACACCCCGGCCGGGGAGCTGTTTTTT
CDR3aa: CASSHGLWNTPAGELFF

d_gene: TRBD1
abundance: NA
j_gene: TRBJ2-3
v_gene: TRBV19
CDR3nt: TGTGCCAGTAGTACAACCGGGACAGGGTTAGATACGCAGTATTTT
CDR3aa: CASSTTGTGLDTQYF